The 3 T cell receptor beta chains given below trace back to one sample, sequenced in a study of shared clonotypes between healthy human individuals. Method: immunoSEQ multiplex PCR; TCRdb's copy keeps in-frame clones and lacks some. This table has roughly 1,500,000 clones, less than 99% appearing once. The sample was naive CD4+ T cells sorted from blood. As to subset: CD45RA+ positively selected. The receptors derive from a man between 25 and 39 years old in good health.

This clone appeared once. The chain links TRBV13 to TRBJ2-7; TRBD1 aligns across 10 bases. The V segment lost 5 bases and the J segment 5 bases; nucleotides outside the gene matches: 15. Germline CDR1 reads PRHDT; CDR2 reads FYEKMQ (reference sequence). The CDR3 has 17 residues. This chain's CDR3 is CASSLLAQTGGKDEQYF. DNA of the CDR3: TGTGCCAGCAGCCTTTTGGCCCAGACAGGGGGCAAGGACGAGCAGTACTTC. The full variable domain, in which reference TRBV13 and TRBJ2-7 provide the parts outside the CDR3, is AAGVIQSPRHLIKEKRETATLKCYPIPRHDTVYWYQQGPGQDPQFLISFYEKMQSDKGSIPDRFSAQQFSDYHSELNMSSLELGDSALYFCASSLLAQTGGKDEQYFGPGTRLTVT.

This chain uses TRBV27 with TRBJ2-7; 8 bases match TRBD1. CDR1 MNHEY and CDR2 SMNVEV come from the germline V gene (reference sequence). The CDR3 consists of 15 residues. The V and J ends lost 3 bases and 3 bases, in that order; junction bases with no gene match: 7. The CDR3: CASSFHGQGNYEQYF. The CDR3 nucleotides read TGTGCCAGCAGTTTCCACGGACAGGGTAACTACGAGCAGTACTTC.

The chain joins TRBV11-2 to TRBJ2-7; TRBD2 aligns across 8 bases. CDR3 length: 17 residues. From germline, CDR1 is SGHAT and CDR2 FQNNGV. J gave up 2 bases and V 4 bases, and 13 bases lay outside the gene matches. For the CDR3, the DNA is TGTGCCAGCAGCTCCCTCTCGATTAGCGGGGTTACCTACGAGCAGTACTTC. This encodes CASSSLSISGVTYEQYF.